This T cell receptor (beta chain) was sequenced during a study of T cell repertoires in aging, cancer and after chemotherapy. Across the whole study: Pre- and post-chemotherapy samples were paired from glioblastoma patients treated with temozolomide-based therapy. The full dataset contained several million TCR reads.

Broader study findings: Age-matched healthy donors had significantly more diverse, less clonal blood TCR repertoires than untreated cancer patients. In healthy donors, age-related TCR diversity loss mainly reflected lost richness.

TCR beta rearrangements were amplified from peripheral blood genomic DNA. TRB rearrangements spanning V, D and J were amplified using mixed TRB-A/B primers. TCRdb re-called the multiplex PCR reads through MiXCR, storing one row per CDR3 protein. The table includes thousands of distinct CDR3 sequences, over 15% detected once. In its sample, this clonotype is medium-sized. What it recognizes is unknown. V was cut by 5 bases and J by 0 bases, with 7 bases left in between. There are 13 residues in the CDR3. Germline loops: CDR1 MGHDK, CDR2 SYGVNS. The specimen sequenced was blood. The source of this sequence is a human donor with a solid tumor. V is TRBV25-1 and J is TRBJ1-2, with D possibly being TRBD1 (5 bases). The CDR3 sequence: CASSSQANYGYTF. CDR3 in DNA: TGTGCCAGCAGTTCACAGGCTAACTATGGCTACACCTTC.